This T cell receptor beta chain derives from a study of immune cell composition in non-small cell lung cancer. Turning to this clone: As yet, its antigen is unknown.

Study results and limitations: Lung squamous cell carcinoma tumours had significantly higher top 10 clone scores and productive clonality than lung adenocarcinoma. Shared sequences between tumour-reactive and dominant in vivo clones were not proven.

There are 14 residues in the CDR3. Looked up from germline, CDR1 is LNHDA and CDR2 is SQIVND (reference sequence). Trimming stripped 5 bases from V and 6 bases from J, with 14 bases between. Produced via immunoSEQ multiplex PCR; TCRdb's table is partial and in-frame only. There are about 9,000 clones in the sample; under 80% occur only once, and around a tenth lies in the top ten. This TCR was sampled from a human donor with non-small cell lung cancer. The gene calls are TRBV19 and TRBJ2-1; D is ambiguous. The sequenced sample consisted of lung tumor tissue. The CDR3 sequence is CASSSYSEFNEQFF. The CDR3 DNA follows: TGTGCCAGTAGTTCCTACAGCGAGTTCAATGAGCAGTTCTTC.